These T cell receptor beta chains were read from a single sample in a study of cytomegalovirus exposure and HLA in healthy donors. TCRdb's copy holds only in-frame clones and misses some; the assay was immunoSEQ multiplex PCR. This listing includes 85,000 to 110,000 clones. Sequenced material: PBMCs. Receptors originate from a middle-aged man in good health and CMV-seronegative. The CDR3 runs from the conserved cysteine through the conserved F or W. D genes are given only for firm matches.

TRBV6-5	TRBD2	TRBJ2-7	CASSPGTSSHEQYF	TGTGCCAGCAGTCCCGGGACTAGTTCCCACGAGCAGTACTTC
TRBV5-1	-	TRBJ2-6	CASSPGPISGANVLTF	TGCGCCAGCAGCCCAGGGCCGATCTCTGGGGCCAACGTCCTGACTTTC
TRBV18	-	TRBJ1-2	CASSGGREEVGYTF	TGTGCCAGCTCCGGCGGCAGGGAGGAGGTTGGCTACACCTTC
TRBV2	TRBD2	TRBJ2-7	CASSGAMGLAGLGEQYF	TGTGCCAGCAGTGGAGCCATGGGGCTAGCGGGACTAGGCGAGCAGTACTTC
TRBV11-2	-	TRBJ1-1	CASSFTGLPEAFF	TGTGCCAGCAGCTTTACAGGGTTGCCTGAAGCTTTCTTT
TRBV28	-	TRBJ2-5	CASTSRKADVKTQYF	TGTGCCAGCACCTCCCGTAAGGCGGATGTGAAGACCCAGTACTTC
TRBV6-5	-	TRBJ1-1	CASSYSWAGATEAFF	TGTGCCAGCAGTTACAGCTGGGCAGGGGCGACTGAAGCTTTCTTT
TRBV18	-	TRBJ2-1	CASSTDLLAYNEQFF	TGTGCCAGCTCAACAGACCTGTTGGCCTACAATGAGCAGTTCTTC
TRBV27	-	TRBJ2-7	CASSSRRQFGSYEQYF	TGTGCCAGCAGTTCCCGTAGACAGTTTGGATCCTACGAGCAGTACTTC
TRBV28	-	TRBJ2-7	CASSVGGAHDEQYF	TGTGCCAGCAGTGTGGGAGGAGCCCACGACGAGCAGTACTTC
TRBV30	-	TRBJ2-3	CAWSTGQLGGRDTQYF	TGTGCCTGGAGTACCGGACAGTTAGGCGGGCGAGATACGCAGTATTTT
TRBV28	-	TRBJ1-4	CASSLSLNEKLFF	TGTGCCAGCAGTTTATCCCTAAATGAAAAACTGTTTTTT
TRBV12-5	-	TRBJ2-5	CASGSPENQETQYF	TGTGCTAGTGGGTCCCCGGAGAACCAAGAGACCCAGTACTTC
TRBV18	-	TRBJ1-4	CASSPQGLASEKLFF	TGTGCCAGCTCACCACAGGGACTTGCCTCCGAAAAACTGTTTTTT
TRBV11-2	TRBD2	TRBJ2-7	CASSPRGGSYYEQYF	TGTGCCAGCAGCCCGCGGGGGGGGTCATACTACGAGCAGTACTTC
TRBV6-1	TRBD2	TRBJ2-1	CASSATARRSGSIGEQFF	TGTGCCAGCAGTGCTACCGCAAGGAGGAGCGGGAGCATTGGTGAGCAGTTCTTC
TRBV11-2	TRBD1	TRBJ1-2	CASSPGGRGYTF	TGTGCCAGCAGCCCAGGGGGTCGGGGCTACACCTTC
TRBV5-1	TRBD1	TRBJ1-1	CASSPRPQGVTEAFF	TGCGCCAGCAGCCCAAGGCCCCAGGGGGTCACTGAAGCTTTCTTT
TRBV18	TRBD1	TRBJ2-1	CASSPPDRAWDEQFF	TGTGCCAGCTCACCTCCGGACAGGGCATGGGATGAGCAGTTCTTC
TRBV7-9	-	TRBJ2-5	CASSSTGVQETQYF	TGTGCCAGCAGCTCGACAGGCGTTCAAGAGACCCAGTACTTC
TRBV6-6	TRBD1	TRBJ1-3	CASSYLNRGGGNTIYF	TGTGCCAGCAGCTACCTTAACAGGGGTGGTGGAAACACCATATATTTT
TRBV6-1	TRBD1	TRBJ1-5	CATKTGNQPQHF	TGTGCCACCAAGACAGGGAATCAGCCCCAGCATTTT
TRBV5-4	-	TRBJ2-1	CASSLAADSYNEQFF	TGTGCCAGCAGCTTAGCCGCGGACTCCTACAATGAGCAGTTCTTC
TRBV21-1	-	TRBJ2-7	CASSKGEGPSSYEQYF	TGTGCCAGCAGCAAAGGAGAGGGCCCGAGCTCCTACGAGCAGTACTTC
TRBV30	TRBD1	TRBJ2-2	CAWSGRPGQGRNTGELFF	TGTGCCTGGAGCGGCAGACCGGGACAGGGAAGGAACACCGGGGAGCTGTTTTTT
TRBV30	-	TRBJ2-3	CAWSKDGGGDTQYF	TGTGCCTGGAGTAAAGATGGCGGTGGAGATACGCAGTATTTT
TRBV18	TRBD2	TRBJ2-1	CASSRPGEAGYYNEQFF	TGTGCCAGCTCACGCCCCGGGGAAGCGGGATATTACAATGAGCAGTTCTTC
TRBV18	-	TRBJ2-1	CASSPRSTRANEQFF	TGTGCCAGCTCACCAAGATCGACACGAGCAAATGAGCAGTTCTTC
TRBV28	-	TRBJ2-7	CASRTNGAYEQYF	TGTGCCAGCAGGACGAATGGGGCTTACGAGCAGTACTTC
TRBV7-2	-	TRBJ2-5	CASSLGPETQYF	TGTGCCAGCAGCTTAGGGCCGGAGACCCAGTACTTC
TRBV7-2	TRBD2	TRBJ2-3	CASSLEGWGGGFVDTQYF	TGTGCCAGCAGCTTAGAGGGGTGGGGCGGGGGTTTCGTAGATACGCAGTATTTT
TRBV5-4	-	TRBJ1-2	CASSLGGGSLYGYTF	TGTGCCAGCAGCTTGGGTGGAGGAAGTCTCTATGGCTACACCTTC
TRBV7-8	TRBD1	TRBJ1-1	CASSARMGQGAPEAFF	TGTGCCAGCAGCGCTAGAATGGGACAGGGGGCTCCTGAAGCTTTCTTT
TRBV5-8	-	TRBJ2-5	CASSLGLRAETQYF	TGTGCCAGCAGCTTGGGCCTCAGGGCAGAGACCCAGTACTTC
TRBV19	-	TRBJ2-6	CASSIEGSSGANVLTF	TGTGCCAGTAGTATAGAGGGCAGCTCTGGGGCCAACGTCCTGACTTTC
TRBV5-1	-	TRBJ2-1	CASSSRLAQNEQFF	TGCGCCAGCAGCTCCCGGCTAGCGCAAAATGAGCAGTTCTTC
TRBV6-1	-	TRBJ1-6	CASSEFRSYNSPLHF	TGTGCCAGCAGTGAATTCCGGTCCTATAATTCACCCCTCCACTTT
TRBV19	TRBD1	TRBJ2-2	CASSTVTGVLPGELFF	TGTGCCAGTAGTACGGTAACAGGGGTTTTGCCCGGGGAGCTGTTTTTT
TRBV4-3	-	TRBJ1-6	CASSPTLGQTVLGSPLHF	TGCGCCAGCAGCCCAACTCTGGGGCAGACAGTCCTCGGTTCACCCCTCCACTTT
TRBV30	TRBD2	TRBJ2-5	CAWSVHGGLVRAQYF	TGTGCCTGGAGTGTACACGGGGGACTAGTTAGGGCCCAGTACTTC
TRBV11-3	TRBD1	TRBJ1-5	CASSVRTGWNQPQHF	TGTGCCAGCAGCGTAAGGACAGGGTGGAATCAGCCCCAGCATTTT
TRBV9	-	TRBJ1-1	CASSVGGTEAFF	TGTGCCAGCAGCGTGGGGGGGACTGAAGCTTTCTTT
TRBV27	-	TRBJ2-1	CASSLRRGIEQFF	TGTGCCAGCAGTTTAAGACGAGGGATTGAGCAGTTCTTC
TRBV11-2	-	TRBJ1-2	CASSLEKVRRGYTF	TGTGCCAGCAGCTTAGAAAAGGTGCGGCGTGGCTACACCTTC
TRBV5-1	-	TRBJ2-1	CASSFTKIAADGGIGQFF	TGCGCCAGCAGCTTCACTAAAATCGCGGCGGATGGGGGGATTGGGCAGTTCTTC
TRBV7-9	-	TRBJ1-3	CASSPRAGGNTIYF	TGTGCCAGCAGCCCTCGTGCGGGGGGAAACACCATATATTTT
TRBV25-1	-	TRBJ2-7	CASSSPGTPSSYEQYF	TGTGCCAGCAGTTCGCCCGGGACACCGAGCTCCTACGAGCAGTACTTC
TRBV30	TRBD1	TRBJ1-2	CAWTPQGALGGYTF	TGTGCCTGGACGCCGCAGGGGGCGCTGGGCGGCTACACCTTC
TRBV5-1	TRBD2	TRBJ2-2	CASSLTGGSVGELFF	TGCGCCAGCAGCTTGACGGGGGGGAGCGTCGGGGAGCTGTTTTTT
TRBV18	TRBD1	TRBJ1-1	CASSRTTGGYTEAFF	TGTGCCAGCTCACGAACGACAGGGGGCTACACTGAAGCTTTCTTT
TRBV2	TRBD2	TRBJ2-7	CASSGLAGRYEQYF	TGTGCCAGCAGTGGACTAGCGGGGCGTTACGAGCAGTACTTC
TRBV6-1	-	TRBJ2-7	CASSFLGQGTYEQYF	TGTGCCAGTTCATTCCTTGGACAAGGAACCTACGAGCAGTACTTC
TRBV6-5	-	TRBJ2-4	CASSYLQGLAKNIQYF	TGTGCCAGCAGTTACTTACAGGGCCTAGCCAAAAACATTCAGTACTTC